This TCR beta chain was profiled in a study of blood T cell repertoires in COVID-19. Germline values: CDR1 SGDLS, CDR2 YYNGEE. Deletions cut 4 bases from V and 1 base from J, with 12 bases between. The CDR3 runs 14 residues. Clones were read by immunoSEQ multiplex PCR, and TCRdb kept only the in-frame ones, dropping some. The sample yields roughly 100,000 clones, over 65% seen once. Material for sequencing was peripheral blood. This receptor was taken from a human donor in a cohort sampled during active COVID-19. The chain links TRBV9 to TRBJ2-7; maybe TRBD2 (5 bases). The CDR3 sequence: CASSPEGQSYEQYF. CDR3 DNA sequence: TGTGCCAGCAGCCCAGAGGGCCAATCCTACGAGCAGTACTTC.